This T cell receptor beta chain originates from a study of beta chain bispecific antibodies for T cell cancers. CDR3 length: 15 residues. Germline CDR1 and CDR2: SGHRS and YFSETQ. V gave up 3 bases and J gave up 7 bases; unmatched junction bases: 8. Expansion lasted 2 to 4 days, with either anti-CD3 antibody OKT3 or CD3/CD28 beads. Study-wide results and caveats: Normal T cells contributed less of the targeted TRBV signal than the leukemia cells did. Anti-TRBV5-5 antibody staining may include highly similar TRBV5-6 cells.

This clonotype is medium-sized by share. Its target is unknown. MiXCR was run by TCRdb on the 5' RACE reads, yielding one entry per CDR3 protein. Among roughly 15,000 distinct CDR3 sequences listed, over 2% were seen once. The origin of this receptor is a human donor in good health. Some clones in this sample may be carry-over from other donors' samples. The chain recombines TRBV5-1 with TRBJ2-1; TRBD1 aligns across 9 bases. Sequencing was done on a sample of healthy donor T cells cultured with leukemia cells. CDR3 in amino acids: CASSSSDRGINEQFF. In nucleotides, the CDR3 is TGCGCCAGCAGCTCATCCGACAGGGGGATAAATGAGCAGTTCTTC.